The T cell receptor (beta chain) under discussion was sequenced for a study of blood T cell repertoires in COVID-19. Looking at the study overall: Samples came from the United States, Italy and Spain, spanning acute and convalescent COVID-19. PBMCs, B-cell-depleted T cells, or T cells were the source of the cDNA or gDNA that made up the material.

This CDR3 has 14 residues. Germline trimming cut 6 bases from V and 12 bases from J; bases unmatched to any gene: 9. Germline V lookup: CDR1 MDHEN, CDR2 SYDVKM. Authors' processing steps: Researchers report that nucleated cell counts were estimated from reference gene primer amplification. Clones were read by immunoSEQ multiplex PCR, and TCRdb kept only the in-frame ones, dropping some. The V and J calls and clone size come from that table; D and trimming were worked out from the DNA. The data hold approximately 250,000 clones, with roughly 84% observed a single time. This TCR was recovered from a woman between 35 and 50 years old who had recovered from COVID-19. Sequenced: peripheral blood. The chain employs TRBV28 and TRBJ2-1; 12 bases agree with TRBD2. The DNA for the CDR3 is TGTGCCAGCAGGGGACCGGGACTAGCGGGCCCGCAGTTCTTC. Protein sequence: CASRGPGLAGPQFF.